These 2 T cell receptor beta chains were all obtained from the same sample, sequenced in a study of blood T cell repertoires in COVID-19. Assay: immunoSEQ multiplex PCR; the TCRdb copy retains only in-frame clones and omits some. In the table there are about 140,000 clones, 70% to 80% of which are singletons. Sample: peripheral blood. Receptors were obtained from a man between 50 and 59 years old with acute or convalescent COVID-19.

The genes are TRBV30 and TRBJ1-2; 9 bases are shared with TRBD1. With V trimmed by 2 bases and J by 8 bases, 9 bases remained unmatched. Per the germline V gene, CDR1 is GTSNPN and CDR2 is SVGIG (reference sequence). This CDR3 contains 14 residues. Written as DNA, the CDR3 is TGTGCCTGGAGTATAAAACAGGGGGCAGAAGGCTACACCTTC. Its protein product is CAWSIKQGAEGYTF.

This clone appeared a few times. The V and J genes are TRBV5-1 and TRBJ2-7; 7 bases match TRBD2. The germline CDR1 and CDR2 sequences are SGHRS and YFSETQ. Trimming cost V 4 bases and J 3 bases; bases outside gene matches: 7. The CDR3 runs 14 residues. CDR3 coding DNA: TGCGCCAGCAGCCTACGCGGGGGATACTACGAGCAGTACTTC. Its protein is CASSLRGGYYEQYF.